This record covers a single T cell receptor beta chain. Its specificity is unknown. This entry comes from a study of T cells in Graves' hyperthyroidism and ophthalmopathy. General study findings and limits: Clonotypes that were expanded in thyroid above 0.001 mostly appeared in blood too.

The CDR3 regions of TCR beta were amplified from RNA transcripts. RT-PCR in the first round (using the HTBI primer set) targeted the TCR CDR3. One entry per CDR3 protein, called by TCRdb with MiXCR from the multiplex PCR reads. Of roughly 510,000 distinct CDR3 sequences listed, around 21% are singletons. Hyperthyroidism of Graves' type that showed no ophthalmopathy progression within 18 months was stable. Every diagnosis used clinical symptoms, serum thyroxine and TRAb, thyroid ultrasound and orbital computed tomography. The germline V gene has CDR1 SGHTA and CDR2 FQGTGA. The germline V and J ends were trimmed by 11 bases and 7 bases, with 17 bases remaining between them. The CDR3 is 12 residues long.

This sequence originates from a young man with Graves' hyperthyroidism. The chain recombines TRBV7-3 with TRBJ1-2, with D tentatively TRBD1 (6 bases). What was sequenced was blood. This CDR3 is CASGGGRVGYTF. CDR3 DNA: TGTGCCTCGGGAGGGGGGCGCGTTGGCTACACCTTC. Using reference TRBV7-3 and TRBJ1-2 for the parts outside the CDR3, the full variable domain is GAGVSQTPSNKVTEKGKYVELRCDPISGHTALYWYRQSLGQGPEFLIYFQGTGAADDSGLPNDRFFAVRPEGSVSTLKIQRTERGDSAVYLCASGGGRVGYTFGSGTRLTVV.